The source of this TCR beta chain is a study of regulatory T cells in long-lasting Graves disease. Turning to the study itself: The criterion for persistent Graves' disease was over 5 years of antithyroid drugs with positive TSH receptor antibodies.

For TCR beta, libraries came from iRepertoire HTBI primers and Arm-PCR of CDR3 regions. TCRdb fed the multiplex PCR reads into MiXCR, producing one record per CDR3 protein. The sample has under 350,000 distinct CDR3 sequences, around 23% seen once. This clonotype was observed a handful of times. Time point reported: persistent/refractory GD, antithyroid drugs over 5 years with positive TRAb. RNA isolated from PBMCs was used to make the TCR library. Criteria from the American Thyroid Association guidelines were applied to diagnose Graves' disease. V was pared by 7 bases and J by 0 bases, with 21 bases between. The germline V gene encodes CDR1 SQVTM and CDR2 ANQGSEA. The CDR3 extends over 16 amino acids.

V is TRBV29-1 and J is TRBJ1-2; maybe TRBD1 (6 bases). This receptor was taken from a female donor with Graves disease. This sample comprised peripheral blood mononuclear cells (PBMCs), obtained when the disease was refractory, from a patient treated with antithyroid drugs. The CDR3 bases are TGCAGCGCCGGCCCAAAGCCCGGACAGACTAACTATGGCTACACCTTC. Encoded protein: CSAGPKPGQTNYGYTF.